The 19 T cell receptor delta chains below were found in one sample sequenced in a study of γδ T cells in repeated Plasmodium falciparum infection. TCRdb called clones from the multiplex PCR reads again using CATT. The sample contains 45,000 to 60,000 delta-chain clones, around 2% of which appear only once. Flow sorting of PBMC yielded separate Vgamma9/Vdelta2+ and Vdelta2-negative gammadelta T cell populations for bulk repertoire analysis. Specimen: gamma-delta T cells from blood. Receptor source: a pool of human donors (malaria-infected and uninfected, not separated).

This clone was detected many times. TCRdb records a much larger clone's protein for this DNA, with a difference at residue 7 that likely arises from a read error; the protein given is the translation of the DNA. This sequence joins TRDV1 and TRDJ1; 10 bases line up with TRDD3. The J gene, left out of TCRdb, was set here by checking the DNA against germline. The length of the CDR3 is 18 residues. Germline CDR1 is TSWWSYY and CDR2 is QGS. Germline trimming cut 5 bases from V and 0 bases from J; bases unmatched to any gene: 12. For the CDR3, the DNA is TGTGCTCTTGGGAACCCCCACTGGGGGATTGGGGACACCGATAAACTCATCTTT. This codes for CALGNPHWGIGDTDKLIF.

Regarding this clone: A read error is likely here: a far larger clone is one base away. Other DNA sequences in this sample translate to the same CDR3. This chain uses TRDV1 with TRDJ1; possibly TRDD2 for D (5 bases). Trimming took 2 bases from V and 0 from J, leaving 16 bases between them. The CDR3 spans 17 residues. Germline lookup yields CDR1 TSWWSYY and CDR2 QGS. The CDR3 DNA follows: TGTGCTCTTGGGGAAGATCCTTCTCTTATCTACACCGATAAACTCATCTTT. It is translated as CALGEDPSLIYTDKLIF.

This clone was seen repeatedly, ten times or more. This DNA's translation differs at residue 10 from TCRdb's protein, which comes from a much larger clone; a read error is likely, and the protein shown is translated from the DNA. CDR3 protein: CAFKYWVFFLTDKLIF. The CDR3 bases are TGTGCCTTCAAATACTGGGTCTTTTTTTTGACCGATAAACTCATCTTT. The rearrangement uses TRDV3 and TRDJ1, with D tentatively TRDD3 (6 bases). TCRdb is silent on the J gene; assignment here came from matching the DNA to germline. This CDR3 has 16 amino acids. From germline, CDR1 is TVYSNPD and CDR2 GDNSRS (reference sequence). Between the trimmed V and J ends, which lost 3 bases and 2 bases, there was a span of 22 bases. The full variable domain, rest sourced from reference TRDV3 and TRDJ1, is CDKVTQSSPDQTVASGSEVVLLCTYDTVYSNPDLFWYRIRPDYSFQFVFYGDNSRSEGADFTQGRFSVKHILTQKAFHLVISPVRTEDSATYYCAFKYWVFFLTDKLIFGKGTRVTVEP.

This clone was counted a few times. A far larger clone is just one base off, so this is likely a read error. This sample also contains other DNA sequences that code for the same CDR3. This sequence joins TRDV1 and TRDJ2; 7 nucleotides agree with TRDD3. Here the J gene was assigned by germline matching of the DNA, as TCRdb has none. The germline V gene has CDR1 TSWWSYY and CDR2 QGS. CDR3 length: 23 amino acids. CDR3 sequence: CALGELKARTGAATHTLTAQLFF. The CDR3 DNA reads TGCGCTCTTGGGGAACTAAAGGCACGTACTGGGGCGGCTACCCATACTTTGACAGCACAACTCTTCTTT.

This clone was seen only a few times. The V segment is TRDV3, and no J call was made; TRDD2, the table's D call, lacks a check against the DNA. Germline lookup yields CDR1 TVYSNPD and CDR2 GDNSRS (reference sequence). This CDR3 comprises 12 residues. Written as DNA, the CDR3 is TGTGCCTTTAGCTTTATAGAGACGGCCTACACCTTC. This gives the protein CAFSFIETAYTF.

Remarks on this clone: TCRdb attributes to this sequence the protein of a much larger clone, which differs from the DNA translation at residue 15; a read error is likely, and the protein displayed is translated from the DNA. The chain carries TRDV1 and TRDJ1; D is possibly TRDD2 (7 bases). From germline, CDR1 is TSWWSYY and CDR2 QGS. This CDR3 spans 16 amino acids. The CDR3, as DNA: TGTGCTCTTGGGGAGTCATTTCCTACGGGAGATACGAAACTCACCTTT. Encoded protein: CALGESFPTGDTKLTF.

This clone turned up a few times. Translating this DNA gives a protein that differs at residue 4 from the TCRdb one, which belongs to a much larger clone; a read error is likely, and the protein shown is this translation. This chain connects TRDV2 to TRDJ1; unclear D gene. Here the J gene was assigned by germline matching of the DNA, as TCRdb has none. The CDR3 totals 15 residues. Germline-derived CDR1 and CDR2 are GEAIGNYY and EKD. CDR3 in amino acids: CACNTRGPPGHKLIF. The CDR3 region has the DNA TGTGCCTGTAACACTCGGGGTCCCCCAGGGCATAAACTCATCTTT.

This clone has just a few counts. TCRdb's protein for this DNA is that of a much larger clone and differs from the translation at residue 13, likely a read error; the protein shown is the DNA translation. The CDR3 nucleotides read TGTGCTCTTGGGGCAAGCCCACCTGGGCCCTATAAACCCATCTTT. It specifies CALGASPPGPYKPIF. The chain employs TRDV1 and TRDJ1, with TRDD3 as a possible D gene (5 bases). This CDR3 comprises 15 residues. The germline V gene has CDR1 TSWWSYY and CDR2 QGS.

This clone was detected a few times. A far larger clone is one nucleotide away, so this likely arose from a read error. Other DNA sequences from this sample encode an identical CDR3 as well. The CDR3 sequence: CALGEPGKLPQTYWGIRGTDKLIF. The CDR3, as DNA: TGCGCTCTTGGGGAACCGGGTAAGCTTCCTCAAACGTACTGGGGGATTAGGGGCACCGATAAACTCATCTTT. This rearrangement joins TRDV1 to TRDJ1; TRDD3 matches at 10 bases. As TCRdb names no J gene, one was assigned here on the basis of a DNA match to germline. The CDR3 length is 24 residues. From germline, CDR1 is TSWWSYY and CDR2 QGS.

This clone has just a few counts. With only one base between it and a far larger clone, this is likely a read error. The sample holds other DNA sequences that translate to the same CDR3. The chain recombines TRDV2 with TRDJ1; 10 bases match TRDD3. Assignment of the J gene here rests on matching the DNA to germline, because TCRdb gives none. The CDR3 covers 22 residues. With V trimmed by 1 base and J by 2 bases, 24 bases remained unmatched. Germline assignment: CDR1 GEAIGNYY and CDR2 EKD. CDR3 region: CACDTVGSVKTSLGDSTDKLIF. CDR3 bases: TGTGCCTGTGACACGGTTGGCTCAGTGAAGACTTCACTGGGGGATTCAACCGATAAACTCATCTTT.

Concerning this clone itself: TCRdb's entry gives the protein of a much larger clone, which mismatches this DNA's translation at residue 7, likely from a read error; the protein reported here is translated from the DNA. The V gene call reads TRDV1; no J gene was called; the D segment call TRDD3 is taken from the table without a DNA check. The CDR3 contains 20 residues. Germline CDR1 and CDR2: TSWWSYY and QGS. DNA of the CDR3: TGTGCTCTTGGGAACGATTCCCTACGTACCTTACTGGGGGATACGTATAGGCTCATCTTT. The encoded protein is CALGNDSLRTLLGDTYRLIF.

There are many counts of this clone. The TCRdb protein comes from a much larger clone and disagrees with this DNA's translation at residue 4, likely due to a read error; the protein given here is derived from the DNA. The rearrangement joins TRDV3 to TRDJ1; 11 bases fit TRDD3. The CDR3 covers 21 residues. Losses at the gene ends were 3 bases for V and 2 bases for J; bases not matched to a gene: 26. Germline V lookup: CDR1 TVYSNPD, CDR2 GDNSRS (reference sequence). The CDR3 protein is CAFLRGLPRNWGIVATDKLIF. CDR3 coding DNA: TGTGCCTTCCTGCGGGGCCTTCCCCGAAACTGGGGGATAGTAGCGACCGATAAACTCATCTTT.

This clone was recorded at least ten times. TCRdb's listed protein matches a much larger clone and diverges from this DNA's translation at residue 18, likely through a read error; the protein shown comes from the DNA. The CDR3 is CACRRPSSKGLYWGTGYNKLIF. Here the CDR3 DNA reads TGTGCCTGTCGAAGGCCTTCCTCAAAGGGCCTGTACTGGGGGACCGGATACAATAAACTCATCTTT. The chain joins TRDV3 to TRDJ1; 9 nucleotides line up with TRDD3. Since TCRdb gives no J gene, matching the DNA to germline was used here to assign it. The trim removed 4 bases at V and 6 bases at J, leaving 36 bases unmatched. Germline-derived CDR1 and CDR2 are TVYSNPD and GDNSRS (reference sequence). This CDR3 region has 22 residues.

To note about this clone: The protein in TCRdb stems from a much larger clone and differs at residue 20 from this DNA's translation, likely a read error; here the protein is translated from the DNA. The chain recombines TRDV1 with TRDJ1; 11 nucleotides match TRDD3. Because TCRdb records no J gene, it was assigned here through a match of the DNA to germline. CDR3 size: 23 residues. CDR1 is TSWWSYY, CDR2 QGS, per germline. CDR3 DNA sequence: TGTGCTCTTGGGTCAACTTGGGCGGCTCCCTTCCTGTTTGGGGGATACGACACCGATATACTCATCTTT. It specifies CALGSTWAAPFLFGGYDTDILIF.

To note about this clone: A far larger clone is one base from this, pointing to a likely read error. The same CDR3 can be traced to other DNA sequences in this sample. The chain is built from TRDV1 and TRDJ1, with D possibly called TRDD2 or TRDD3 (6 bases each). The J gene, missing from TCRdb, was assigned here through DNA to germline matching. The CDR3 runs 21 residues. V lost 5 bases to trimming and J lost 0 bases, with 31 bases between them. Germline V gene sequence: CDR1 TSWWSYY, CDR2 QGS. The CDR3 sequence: CALGRLLPLLGIPMYTDKLIF. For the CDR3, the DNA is TGTGCTCTTGGGCGTCTCCTACCTTTATTGGGGATCCCCATGTACACCGATAAACTCATCTTT.

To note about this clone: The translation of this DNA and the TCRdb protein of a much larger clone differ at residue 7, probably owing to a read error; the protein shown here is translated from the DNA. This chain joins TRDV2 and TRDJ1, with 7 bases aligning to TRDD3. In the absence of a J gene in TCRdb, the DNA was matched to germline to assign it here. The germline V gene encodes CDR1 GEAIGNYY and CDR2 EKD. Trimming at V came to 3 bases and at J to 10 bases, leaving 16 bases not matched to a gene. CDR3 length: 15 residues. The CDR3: CACDALAGGSGGLIF. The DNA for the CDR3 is TGTGCCTGTGACGCCCTTGCTGGGGGCTCCGGGGGACTCATCTTT.

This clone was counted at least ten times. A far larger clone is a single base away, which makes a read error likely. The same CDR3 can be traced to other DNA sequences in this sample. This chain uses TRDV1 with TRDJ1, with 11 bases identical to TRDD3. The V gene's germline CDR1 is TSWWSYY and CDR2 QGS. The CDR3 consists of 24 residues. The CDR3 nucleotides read TGTGCTCTTGGGGAAACTGCGGTTCGGAATGACCTAATCGTACTGGGGGATAATCACGATAAGCTCATCTTT. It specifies CALGETAVRNDLIVLGDNHDKLIF.

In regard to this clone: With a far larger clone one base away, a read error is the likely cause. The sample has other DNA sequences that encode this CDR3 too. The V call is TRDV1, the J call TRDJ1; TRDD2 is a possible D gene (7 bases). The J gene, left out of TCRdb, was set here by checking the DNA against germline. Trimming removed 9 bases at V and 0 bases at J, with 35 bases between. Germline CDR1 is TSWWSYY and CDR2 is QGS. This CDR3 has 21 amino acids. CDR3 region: CALGRLLPLLGIPMYTDKLIF. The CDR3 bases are TGTGCTCTGGGGCGTCTCCTTCCTTTATTGGGGATCCCCATGTACACCGATAAACTCATCTTT.

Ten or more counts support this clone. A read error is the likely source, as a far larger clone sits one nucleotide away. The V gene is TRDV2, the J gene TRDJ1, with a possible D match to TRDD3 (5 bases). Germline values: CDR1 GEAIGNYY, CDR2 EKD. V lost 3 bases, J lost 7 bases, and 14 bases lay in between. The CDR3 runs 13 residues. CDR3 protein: CACDQMGKGKLIF. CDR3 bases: TGTGCCTGTGACCAGATGGGGAAAGGTAAACTCATCTTT.